One and the same sample provided the 16 T cell receptor beta chains below, sequenced in a study of blood T cell repertoires in COVID-19. Clones were sequenced by immunoSEQ multiplex PCR, and TCRdb holds only the in-frame ones, with some missing. Of approximately 79,000 clones listed, over 80% are singletons. Sequencing was done on a sample of peripheral blood. The source of these receptors is a man aged 45 to 65 with COVID-19, enrolled during active disease.

This rearrangement joins TRBV7-3 to TRBJ2-1, with 7 positions matching TRBD2. In germline, CDR1 is SGHTA, CDR2 FQGTGA. After removal of 4 bases from V and 5 bases from J, the junction contained 2 bases not matched to a gene. The CDR3 runs to 13 residues. The CDR3: CASSSSGNNEQFF. The CDR3 DNA follows: TGTGCCAGCAGCTCTAGCGGAAACAATGAGCAGTTCTTC.

This clone came up a few times. The chain couples TRBV24-1 to TRBJ2-5, with a possible D match to TRBD1 (6 bases). CDR1 is KGHDR, CDR2 SFDVKD, per germline. This CDR3 region has 19 residues. Trimming took 8 bases from V and 4 from J, leaving 31 bases between them. The CDR3 here is CATTKLSGPPWGPGETQYF. CDR3 coding DNA: TGTGCCACCACCAAACTCTCCGGGCCCCCGTGGGGGCCAGGAGAGACCCAGTACTTC.

The chain carries TRBV5-6 and TRBJ1-4; 7 nucleotides line up with TRBD1. CDR1 and CDR2 (germline): SGHDT, YYEEEE. This CDR3 has 15 amino acids. Trimming cost V 1 base and J 11 bases; bases outside gene matches: 11. CDR3: CASSLLGAGGVKLFF. DNA of the CDR3: TGTGCCAGCAGCTTGTTGGGCGCAGGGGGTGTGAAACTGTTTTTT.

This sequence joins TRBV6-5 and TRBJ1-2; TRBD1 matches at 7 bases. Germline V CDR1 and CDR2: MNHEY, SVGAGI. The CDR3 consists of 12 residues. V lost 4 bases, J lost 8 bases, and 4 bases stayed unmatched. The CDR3 coding sequence is TGTGCCAGCAGTTCAGGGGGTCTAGGCTACACCTTC. Protein sequence: CASSSGGLGYTF.

V is TRBV18 and J is TRBJ2-7; 7 bases line up with TRBD1. CDR1 is KGHSH, CDR2 LQKENI, per germline. This CDR3 has 13 amino acids. J was trimmed by 8 bases and V by 3 bases; bases with no gene match: 7. The CDR3 coding sequence is TGTGCCAGCTCACCCGGACAGGATGAAAAGCAGTACTTC. Translation: CASSPGQDEKQYF.

The chain recombines TRBV4-1 with TRBJ2-7, with D possibly being TRBD2 (5 bases). Trimming pared 0 bases from V and 2 bases from J, leaving 11 bases between. This CDR3 has 15 amino acids. Germline V gene data show CDR1 as MGHRA and CDR2 as YSYEKL. The CDR3 region is CASSQDPTGTYEQYF. CDR3 nucleotides: TGCGCCAGCAGCCAAGATCCGACGGGGACCTACGAGCAGTACTTC.

The table lists this clone with a few counts. The V call is TRBV5-1, the J call TRBJ2-7; D is possibly TRBD1 (5 bases). The CDR3 loop spans 15 amino acids. The V end lost 3 bases, the J end lost 4 bases, and 17 bases lay between the germline ends. The germline gives CDR1 SGHRS, CDR2 YFSETQ. The CDR3 sequence is CASSSPGGAPYEQYF. The CDR3 nucleotides are TGCGCCAGCAGCTCCCCGGGTGGGGCGCCGTACGAGCAGTACTTC.

This clone was found once. V usage is TRBV5-4 and J usage is TRBJ1-4; 9 nucleotides align to TRBD1. CDR1 SGHNT and CDR2 YYREEE come from the germline V gene (reference sequence). Trimming cost V 4 bases and J 3 bases; bases outside gene matches: 7. This CDR3 has 16 residues. The CDR3 spells CASSRQGGRANEKLFF. The CDR3 DNA reads as TGTGCCAGCAGCCGACAGGGGGGAAGAGCTAATGAAAAACTGTTTTTT. The entire variable domain, with the rest obtained from reference TRBV5-4 and TRBJ1-4, is as follows: ETGVTQSPTHLIKTRGQQVTLRCSSQSGHNTVSWYQQALGQGPQFIFQYYREEENGRGNFPPRFSGLQFPNYSSELNVNALELDDSALYLCASSRQGGRANEKLFFGSGTQLSVL.

The chain joins TRBV6-5 to TRBJ2-1, with D perhaps TRBD2 (5 bases). The CDR3 covers 16 residues. Trimming took 1 base from V and 6 from J, leaving 16 bases between them. Germline loops: CDR1 MNHEY, CDR2 SVGAGI. CDR3 DNA sequence: TGTGCCAGCAGTTACTTAAGCGGACGGGCGGGCAATGAGCAGTTCTTC. Translated, it gives CASSYLSGRAGNEQFF.

This chain links TRBV29-1 with TRBJ2-3; no clear D. Germline assignment: CDR1 SQVTM and CDR2 ANQGSEA. CDR3 length equals 12 residues. Trimming left V 4 bases short and J 7 bases short, with 12 bases between. The CDR3 here is CSVGFDWHTQYF. The CDR3 coding sequence is TGCAGCGTTGGCTTCGATTGGCATACGCAGTATTTT.

The chain carries TRBV7-2 and TRBJ1-4; tentative D call: TRBD1 (5 bases). Germline assignment: CDR1 SGHTA and CDR2 FQGNSA. V lost 4 bases and J 8 bases, leaving 20 bases between the germline ends. This CDR3 region has 16 residues. CDR3 sequence (DNA): TGTGCCAGCAGCTCCGACGGGGGAGTCCTAGGGGAAAAACTGTTTTTT. The encoded protein is CASSSDGGVLGEKLFF.

This clone appeared a few times. The V and J genes are TRBV7-2 and TRBJ2-4, with D possibly being TRBD2 (5 bases). Germline V gene lookup returns CDR1 SGHTA and CDR2 FQGNSA. The CDR3 has 14 amino acids. Trimming removed 1 base from V and 4 bases from J, with 8 bases in between. The CDR3 loop is CASSLGRRKNIQYF. The CDR3 bases are TGTGCCAGCAGCTTAGGGAGGCGTAAAAACATTCAGTACTTC.

This chain uses TRBV4-2 with TRBJ2-1, with TRBD2 matching 11 bases. The V gene's germline CDR1 is LGHNA and CDR2 YNFKEQ. V shed 0 bases, J shed 9 bases, and the junction held 4 bases outside the gene matches. CDR3 size: 15 residues. This CDR3 is CASSQDSGRASEQFF. The CDR3, as DNA: TGTGCCAGCAGCCAAGATAGCGGGAGGGCCTCTGAGCAGTTCTTC.

V gene TRBV29-1 combines with J gene TRBJ2-5; TRBD1 is a possible D gene (6 bases). CDR1 is SQVTM, CDR2 ANQGSEA, per germline. The length of the CDR3 is 13 residues. The V end was cut by 7 bases, the J end by 5 bases, with 17 bases between. The CDR3 DNA reads TGCAGCGCTGAGGCGTCAGGGGCGGAGACCCAGTACTTC. It is translated as CSAEASGAETQYF.

This clone appeared a few times. The chain uses TRBV27 and TRBJ2-3, with 11 bases that match TRBD2. Germline CDR1 MNHEY, CDR2 SMNVEV (reference sequence). V was pared by 5 bases and J by 4 bases, with 5 bases of the junction left unmatched. The CDR3 has 15 residues. This chain's CDR3 is CASSATSGSPDTQYF. The CDR3 DNA reads TGTGCCAGCAGTGCCACTAGCGGGAGTCCAGATACGCAGTATTTT.

The V call is TRBV5-1, the J call TRBJ1-6; the D is unclear. Germline V gene lookup returns CDR1 SGHRS and CDR2 YFSETQ. This CDR3 contains 15 residues. V was pared by 4 bases and J by 4 bases, with 12 bases between. The CDR3 DNA is TGCGCCAGCAGCGAGGGCGACTCTTATAATTCACCCCTCCACTTT. Amino acid sequence: CASSEGDSYNSPLHF. Full variable domain (missing parts from reference TRBV5-1 and TRBJ1-6): KAGVTQTPRYLIKTRGQQVTLSCSPISGHRSVSWYQQTPGQGLQFLFEYFSETQRNKGNFPGRFSGRQFSNSRSEMNVSTLELGDSALYLCASSEGDSYNSPLHFGNGTRLTVT.